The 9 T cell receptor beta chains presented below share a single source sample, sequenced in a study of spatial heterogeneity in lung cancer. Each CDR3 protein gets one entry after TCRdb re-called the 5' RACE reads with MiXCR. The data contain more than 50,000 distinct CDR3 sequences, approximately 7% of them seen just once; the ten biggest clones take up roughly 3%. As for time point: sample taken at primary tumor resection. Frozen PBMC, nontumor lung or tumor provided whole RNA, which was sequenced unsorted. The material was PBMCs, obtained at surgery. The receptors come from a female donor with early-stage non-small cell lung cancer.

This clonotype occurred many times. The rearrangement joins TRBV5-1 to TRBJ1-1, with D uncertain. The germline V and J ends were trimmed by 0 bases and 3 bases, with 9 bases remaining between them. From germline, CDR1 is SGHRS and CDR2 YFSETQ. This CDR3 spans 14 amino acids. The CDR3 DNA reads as TGCGCCAGCAGCTTGGCGGTATTAGACACTGAAGCTTTCTTT. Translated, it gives CASSLAVLDTEAFF.

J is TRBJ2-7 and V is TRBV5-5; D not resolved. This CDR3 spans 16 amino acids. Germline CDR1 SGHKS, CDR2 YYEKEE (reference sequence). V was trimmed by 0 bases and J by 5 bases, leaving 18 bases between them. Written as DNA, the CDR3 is TGTGCCAGCAGCTTGGCCGGGCTACCCCCTCTCCACGAGCAGTACTTC. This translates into CASSLAGLPPLHEQYF. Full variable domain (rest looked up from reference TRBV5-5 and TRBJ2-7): DAGVTQSPTHLIKTRGQQVTLRCSPISGHKSVSWYQQVLGQGPQFIFQYYEKEERGRGNFPDRFSARQFPNYSSELNVNALLLGDSALYLCASSLAGLPPLHEQYFGPGTRLTVT.

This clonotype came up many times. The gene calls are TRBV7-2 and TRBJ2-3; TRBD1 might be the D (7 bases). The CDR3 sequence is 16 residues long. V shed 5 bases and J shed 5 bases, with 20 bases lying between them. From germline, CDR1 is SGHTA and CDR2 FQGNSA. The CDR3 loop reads CASSRQPGAGGDTQYF. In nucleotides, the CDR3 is TGTGCCAGCAGCCGACAGCCGGGGGCAGGGGGAGATACGCAGTATTTT.

The CDR3 DNA is TGTGCCAGCAGCAGGGACAGGGACGGCTACACCTTC. Amino acid sequence: CASSRDRDGYTF. The rearrangement uses TRBV11-1 and TRBJ1-2; 9 bases are shared with TRBD1. Losses at the gene ends were 5 bases for V and 8 bases for J; bases not matched to a gene: 3. Germline V gene sequence: CDR1 SGHAT, CDR2 FQDESV (reference sequence). This CDR3 is built from 12 residues.

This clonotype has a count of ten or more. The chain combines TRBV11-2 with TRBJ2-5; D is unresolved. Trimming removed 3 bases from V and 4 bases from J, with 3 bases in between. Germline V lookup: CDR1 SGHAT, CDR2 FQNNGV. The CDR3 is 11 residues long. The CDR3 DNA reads TGTGCCAGCAGCTTCCTAGAGACCCAGTACTTC. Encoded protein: CASSFLETQYF.

The CDR3 protein is CASSLLRDRVENEQFF. CDR3 coding DNA: TGTGCCAGCAGCTTGTTGAGAGACAGGGTCGAAAATGAGCAGTTCTTC. The gene calls are TRBV5-5 and TRBJ2-1; 7 bases fit TRBD1. The CDR3 consists of 16 residues. Germline V lookup: CDR1 SGHKS, CDR2 YYEKEE (reference sequence). The V segment lost 1 base and the J segment 7 bases; nucleotides outside the gene matches: 11.

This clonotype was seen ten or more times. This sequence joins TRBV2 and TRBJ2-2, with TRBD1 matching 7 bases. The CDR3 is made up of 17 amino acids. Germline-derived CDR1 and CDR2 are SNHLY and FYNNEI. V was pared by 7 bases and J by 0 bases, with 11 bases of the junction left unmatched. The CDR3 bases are TGTGCCAGCACCCCCGAAGGAACAGGGGCGAACACCGGGGAGCTGTTTTTT. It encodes CASTPEGTGANTGELFF.

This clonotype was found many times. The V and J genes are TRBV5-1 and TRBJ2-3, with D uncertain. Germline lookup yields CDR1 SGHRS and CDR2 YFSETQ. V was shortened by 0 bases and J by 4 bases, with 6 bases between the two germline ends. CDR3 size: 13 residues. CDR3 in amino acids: CASSLEGADTQYF. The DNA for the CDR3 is TGCGCCAGCAGCTTGGAGGGTGCAGATACGCAGTATTTT. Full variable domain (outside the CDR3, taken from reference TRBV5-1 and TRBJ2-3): KAGVTQTPRYLIKTRGQQVTLSCSPISGHRSVSWYQQTPGQGLQFLFEYFSETQRNKGNFPGRFSGRQFSNSRSEMNVSTLELGDSALYLCASSLEGADTQYFGPGTRLTVL.

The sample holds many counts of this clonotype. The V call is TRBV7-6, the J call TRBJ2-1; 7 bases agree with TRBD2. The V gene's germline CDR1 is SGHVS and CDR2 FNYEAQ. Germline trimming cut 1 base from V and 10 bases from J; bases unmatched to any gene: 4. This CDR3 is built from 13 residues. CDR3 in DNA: TGTGCCAGCAGCTTAGGGGACTACGTCGAGCAGTTCTTC. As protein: CASSLGDYVEQFF.